The text below deals with one T cell receptor beta chain. Its antigen is unidentified. Clones were sequenced by immunoSEQ multiplex PCR, and TCRdb holds only the in-frame ones, with some missing. The top ten clones hold 5.5% to 8% of a sample with some 120,000 clones, 90% to 95% of them seen once. CDR3 length equals 15 residues. These data are taken from a study of T cell responses to AZD1222 COVID-19 vaccine. Study results and caveats: Of spike-specific TCRs, nearly half reportedly target regions left unmutated in variants. Just 6 or 7 AZD1222 recipients were seropositive at baseline.

This rearrangement joins TRBV21-1 to TRBJ2-5; TRBD1 is the table's D call and was not checked against the DNA. TRBV21-1 constitutes a pseudogene. This sequence was found in an adult in good health. The material was peripheral blood, obtained on day 0 of AZD1222 vaccination. The CDR3: CASSTDSRLFGTQYF. CDR3 coding DNA: TGTGCCAGCAGCACGGACAGTCGGCTGTTTGGGACCCAGTACTTC.